This T cell receptor beta chain derives from a study of OX40 agonist ivuxolimab in advanced cancers. Study as a whole: Cohort: 82.7% men, mean age approximately 66, aged roughly 23 to 79.

Produced via immunoSEQ multiplex PCR; TCRdb's table is partial and in-frame only. Of tens of thousands of clones in the sample, around 93% were seen once. This clone occurred a few times. The antigen remains undetermined. General study points: Both blood CD4+ and CD8+ T cells showed clonal growth by week 6 at 0.1 to 3.0 mg/kg.

This CDR3 is built from 13 residues. With 3 bases removed from V and 0 bases from J, the gap between germline ends came to 5 bases. Germline assignment: CDR1 MRHNA and CDR2 SNTAGT. The input for sequencing was CD4+ or CD8+ T cells sorted from blood, taken in a trial of the OX40 agonist ivuxolimab. The source of this sequence is an adult with an advanced solid tumor such as melanoma, head and neck, liver or kidney cancer. The J gene is TRBJ1-2, the V gene TRBV6-4; TRBD1 might be the D (5 bases). This chain's CDR3 is CASSEDTNYGYTF. The CDR3 DNA reads TGTGCCAGCAGTGAGGACACTAACTATGGCTACACCTTC.